Following are 20 T cell receptor beta chains from one sample sequenced in a study of graft-versus-host responses after intestinal transplantation. The assay was immunoSEQ multiplex PCR, and TCRdb's table has in-frame clones only and misses some. The sample includes about 93,000 clones, about 93% of them seen just once. What these receptors recognize is not known. Specimen: unstimulated CD8+ T cells sorted from spleen or lymph node cells, collected before intestinal transplant. The source of these receptors is a human donor who received an intestinal transplant.

V is TRBV5-6 and J is TRBJ1-1; D possibly corresponds to TRBD1 (5 bases). The germline CDR1 and CDR2 sequences are SGHDT and YYEEEE. V shed 0 bases and J shed 4 bases, with 16 bases lying between them. This CDR3 spans 16 amino acids. Here the CDR3 reads CASSLDGSGWFTEAFF. Here the CDR3 DNA reads TGTGCCAGCAGCTTGGATGGTTCAGGGTGGTTCACTGAAGCTTTCTTT.

This chain links TRBV27 with TRBJ2-1, with 16 bases fitting TRBD2. Losses at the gene ends were 5 bases for V and 0 bases for J; bases not matched to a gene: 7. CDR1 is MNHEY, CDR2 SMNVEV, per germline (reference sequence). CDR3 size: 19 residues. DNA of the CDR3: TGTGCCAGCAGTGGCCCGGGACTAGCGGGGGGGAGCTCCTACAATGAGCAGTTCTTC. Its protein is CASSGPGLAGGSSYNEQFF.

The chain carries TRBV27 and TRBJ2-1; TRBD2 aligns across 10 bases. The CDR3 covers 16 residues. The germline V gene encodes CDR1 MNHEY and CDR2 SMNVEV (reference sequence). The J segment lost 7 bases and the V segment lost 5 bases, leaving 11 bases of the junction unmatched. The CDR3 bases are TGTGCCAGCAGTCCCCATCTAAGCGGGAGGGAAAATGAGCAGTTCTTC. It specifies CASSPHLSGRENEQFF.

V is TRBV18 and J is TRBJ1-1; the D gene is possibly TRBD1 (5 bases). Per germline, CDR1 KGHSH and CDR2 LQKENI. The CDR3 contains 15 residues. V gave up 3 bases and J gave up 3 bases, with 14 bases separating them. CDR3 bases: TGTGCCAGCTCACCCCCAGGGTTGGTAGACACTGAAGCTTTCTTT. Protein product: CASSPPGLVDTEAFF.

V and J are TRBV9 and TRBJ2-1, with 8 bases identical to TRBD2. The CDR3 has 15 amino acids. Germline lookup yields CDR1 SGDLS and CDR2 YYNGEE. The ends lost 6 bases at V and 3 bases at J; junction bases unmatched: 8. The DNA of the CDR3 is TGTGCCAGCACCTCGGGGGGGGCTTACTACAATGAGCAGTTCTTC. Protein sequence: CASTSGGAYYNEQFF.

The V and J genes are TRBV19 and TRBJ2-1, with 11 bases that match TRBD2. Trimming took 4 bases from V and 6 from J; bases not matched to a gene: 5. Per germline, CDR1 LNHDA and CDR2 SQIVND (reference sequence). The CDR3 consists of 15 residues. CDR3 in amino acids: CASSNWLAGGNEQFF. The CDR3 DNA reads TGTGCCAGTAGTAATTGGCTAGCGGGGGGCAATGAGCAGTTCTTC. Variable domain in full (rest from reference TRBV19 and TRBJ2-1): DGGITQSPKYLFRKEGQNVTLSCEQNLNHDAMYWYRQDPGQGLRLIYYSQIVNDFQKGDIAEGYSVSREKKESFPLTVTSAQKNPTAFYLCASSNWLAGGNEQFFGPGTRLTVL.

The J gene is TRBJ2-1, the V gene TRBV28; TRBD2 matches at 7 bases. Germline V gives CDR1 MDHEN, CDR2 SYDVKM. J lost 0 bases, V lost 7 bases, and 6 bases had no gene match. The CDR3 has 15 residues. The CDR3 region is CASMGGVSSYNEQFF. CDR3 coding DNA: TGTGCCAGCATGGGGGGGGTCAGCTCCTACAATGAGCAGTTCTTC.

The chain has TRBV20-1 and TRBJ1-2; no firm D call. Trimming removed 6 bases at V and 4 bases at J, with 9 bases between. This CDR3 comprises 11 residues. From germline, CDR1 is DFQATT and CDR2 SNEGSKA (reference sequence). CDR3 sequence: CSAVILYGYTF. The CDR3, as DNA: TGCAGTGCCGTTATACTCTATGGCTACACCTTC.

This chain uses TRBV30 with TRBJ1-1; perhaps TRBD1 as D (5 bases). The CDR3 consists of 13 residues. Germline V gene lookup returns CDR1 GTSNPN and CDR2 SVGIG (reference sequence). Trimming removed 5 bases at V and 5 bases at J, with 15 bases between. DNA for the CDR3: TGTGCCTGGTGGGGCACCGCGGGGACTGAAGCTTTCTTT. This codes for CAWWGTAGTEAFF.

The chain links TRBV30 to TRBJ2-7; 10 bases map to TRBD1. CDR1 is GTSNPN and CDR2 is SVGIG in the germline V gene (reference sequence). Germline trimming cut 2 bases from V and 6 bases from J; bases unmatched to any gene: 7. This CDR3 contains 14 residues. DNA of the CDR3: TGTGCCTGGAGTCTCTATGGGACAGGGGTCGAGCAGTACTTC. Its protein is CAWSLYGTGVEQYF. Filled out from reference TRBV30 and TRBJ2-7, the complete variable domain reads SQTIHQWPATLVQPVGSPLSLECTVEGTSNPNLYWYRQAAGRGLQLLFYSVGIGQISSEVPQNLSASRPQDRQFILSSKKLLLSDSGFYLCAWSLYGTGVEQYFGPGTRLTVT.

This rearrangement joins TRBV9 to TRBJ1-1, with 8 nucleotides matching TRBD1. The CDR3 covers 13 residues. V shed 1 base, J shed 8 bases, and the junction held 4 bases outside the gene matches. Looked up from germline, CDR1 is SGDLS and CDR2 is YYNGEE. Here the CDR3 DNA reads TGTGCCAGCAGCGTACAGGGGGCAGGAGAAGCTTTCTTT. Encoded protein: CASSVQGAGEAFF.

The CDR3 nucleotides are TGTGCCAGCGCGCCGGGCGGGGGCTACACCGGGGAGCTGTTTTTT. This codes for CASAPGGGYTGELFF. This chain links TRBV9 with TRBJ2-2; possible D gene TRBD2, 7 bases. Germline CDR1 is SGDLS and CDR2 is YYNGEE. Trimming removed 7 bases from V and 3 bases from J, with 16 bases in between. The CDR3 sequence is 15 residues long.

Points on this clone: In this CDR3 the conserved last residue, phenylalanine or tryptophan, is missing, so a read error is likely. This rearrangement joins TRBV7-8 to TRBJ2-7; D may be TRBD1 (6 bases). Germline lookup yields CDR1 SGHVS and CDR2 FQNEAQ. CDR3 size: 13 residues. Trimming left V 3 bases short and J 4 bases short, with 10 bases between. The CDR3 nucleotides read TGTGCCAGCAGCTTGGACAGAGGGTACGAGCAGTACCTC. Translated: CASSLDRGYEQYL.

This chain joins TRBV5-4 and TRBJ1-2, with 7 bases aligning to TRBD1. There are 13 residues in the CDR3. The V gene's germline CDR1 is SGHNT and CDR2 YYREEE (reference sequence). J lost 4 bases, V lost 5 bases, and 5 bases had no gene match. The DNA for the CDR3 is TGTGCCAGCAGACTCGACAGGGCCTATGGCTACACCTTC. This encodes CASRLDRAYGYTF. Together with reference TRBV5-4 and TRBJ1-2, the CDR3 gives the full variable domain: ETGVTQSPTHLIKTRGQQVTLRCSSQSGHNTVSWYQQALGQGPQFIFQYYREEENGRGNFPPRFSGLQFPNYSSELNVNALELDDSALYLCASRLDRAYGYTFGSGTRLTVV.

The genes are TRBV28 and TRBJ2-1; the match to TRBD1 covers 7 bases. The V segment lost 5 bases and the J segment 10 bases; nucleotides outside the gene matches: 5. Germline V gene data show CDR1 as MDHEN and CDR2 as SYDVKM. This CDR3 is 12 amino acids long. CDR3 DNA: TGTGCCAGCAGTGACAGGGTTGAGGAGCAGTTCTTC. As protein: CASSDRVEEQFF.

This chain connects TRBV27 to TRBJ2-5, with D tentatively TRBD1 (6 bases). The CDR3 length is 15 residues. V was trimmed by 7 bases and J by 1 base, leaving 16 bases between them. Germline V gene lookup returns CDR1 MNHEY and CDR2 SMNVEV (reference sequence). CDR3 DNA: TGTGCCAGCACCGGGACATGGTGGGGCCAAGAGACCCAGTACTTC. Translated: CASTGTWWGQETQYF.

The rearrangement joins TRBV2 to TRBJ2-5, with 12 bases aligning to TRBD2. The J call may be mistaken, given a closer DNA end match to TRBJ2-7. CDR1 is SNHLY, CDR2 FYNNEI, per germline. This CDR3 comprises 17 residues. Here the CDR3 reads CASSELLTSGGTYEQYF. Written as DNA, the CDR3 is TGTGCCAGCAGTGAACTCCTCACTAGCGGGGGGACCTACGAGCAGTACTTC.

J is TRBJ2-1 and V is TRBV6-4; maybe TRBD2 (5 bases). Trimming pared 0 bases from V and 11 bases from J, leaving 14 bases between. This CDR3 spans 14 amino acids. Germline V gene lookup returns CDR1 MRHNA and CDR2 SNTAGT. CDR3: CASSDSVASGKQFF. The CDR3 DNA reads as TGTGCCAGCAGTGACTCGGTCGCGTCGGGAAAGCAGTTCTTC.

The V gene is TRBV5-6, the J gene TRBJ1-2, with 8 bases identical to TRBD1. The CDR3 spans 13 residues. CDR1 and CDR2 from the germline V gene are SGHDT and YYEEEE. The trim removed 3 bases at V and 5 bases at J, leaving 3 bases unmatched. The CDR3 nucleotides are TGTGCCAGCAGCTCAGGGGGCGGGTATGGCTACACCTTC. Amino acid sequence: CASSSGGGYGYTF.

The chain joins TRBV30 to TRBJ1-1; weak D call: TRBD1 (5 bases). CDR1 and CDR2 from the germline V gene are GTSNPN and SVGIG (reference sequence). V shed 1 base and J shed 4 bases, with 10 bases lying between them. The CDR3 runs to 13 residues. The CDR3 region is CAWSGGGLTEAFF. The CDR3 DNA sequence: TGTGCCTGGAGTGGGGGGGGTCTCACTGAAGCTTTCTTT.